The source of this TCR beta chain is a study of cytomegalovirus exposure and HLA in healthy donors. Turning to the study itself: Unique TCR beta sequences numbering approximately 100 million came from about 179 million T cells in an earlier analysis. The study, taken as a whole, reports: TCR beta V- and J-gene trimming, according to a later analysis, was linked to a missense DCLRE1C variant. An observed cluster of highly shared sequence variants was recorded as a likely sequencing artifact.

Turning to this clone: The target antigen is unknown.

CDR1 SGDLS and CDR2 YYNGEE come from the germline V gene. The CDR3 is 17 residues long. J lost 6 bases, V lost 0 bases, and 13 bases had no gene match. Use of 60 Vbeta and 13 Jbeta primers characterized the PCR. Authors' analysis steps: It was a later analysis that counted roughly 80 million unique TCR beta chains, of which roughly 10 million were shared. Clones were sequenced by immunoSEQ multiplex PCR, and TCRdb holds only the in-frame ones, with some missing. The D gene and trimming were derived from the DNA, and the V and J assignments and clone size from that table. The sample has under 200,000 clones, around four fifths seen once.

Sequenced: PBMCs. The source of this sequence is a young woman in good health and CMV-seronegative. The V and J genes are TRBV9 and TRBJ2-7; 9 nucleotides line up with TRBD1. The CDR3 here is CASSVATVWTGVREQYF. The CDR3 DNA reads TGTGCCAGCAGCGTAGCTACAGTTTGGACAGGGGTCCGCGAGCAGTACTTC.